One sample yielded the 23 T cell receptor beta chains listed below, sequenced in a study of shared T cell receptors in the human thymus (dated by TCRdb to 2020 to 2023). The library was produced with the immunoSEQ multiplex PCR assay. In its TCRdb copy, this immuneACCESS table keeps in-frame sequences only and misses some clones. Where compared with another copy, unresolved V genes explain less than half of these, and the others have no known cause. Counted in this sample were over 60,000 clones; about 95% of them appeared once. The ten largest account for roughly 0.03% of the sample. Sequencing was done on a sample of thymocytes. These receptors were taken from a human donor.

The V and J genes are TRBV27 and TRBJ1-2; perhaps TRBD1 as D (6 bases). The germline CDR1 and CDR2 sequences are MNHEY and SMNVEV (reference sequence). The V and J ends lost 2 bases and 6 bases respectively, with 25 bases between them. This CDR3 contains 18 residues. The CDR3, as DNA: TGTGCCAGCAGTTTACTAAATCGGGGACACCCTAAGGTCGATGGCTACACCTTC. This translates into CASSLLNRGHPKVDGYTF.

The V and J genes are TRBV29-1 and TRBJ2-3; no reliable D call. Germline CDR1 SQVTM, CDR2 ANQGSEA. The CDR3 extends over 12 amino acids. V lost 6 bases and J 2 bases, leaving 9 bases between the germline ends. The DNA for the CDR3 is TGCAGCGTGCCACTACACACAGATACGCAGTATTTT. This gives the protein CSVPLHTDTQYF.

The rearrangement uses TRBV14 and TRBJ2-1; no firm D call. The V and J ends lost 6 bases and 8 bases respectively, with 23 bases between them. The length of the CDR3 is 16 residues. Germline V lookup: CDR1 SGHDN, CDR2 FVKESK. Here the CDR3 reads CASSLWVASGRDEQFF. In DNA, the CDR3 is TGTGCCAGCAGTCTCTGGGTGGCGTCCGGCCGTGATGAGCAGTTCTTC.

This chain uses TRBV6-6 with TRBJ2-7; tentatively, D is TRBD1 (5 bases). The CDR3 loop spans 13 amino acids. V lost 4 bases, J lost 3 bases, and 10 bases lay in between. Germline CDR1 MNHNY, CDR2 SVGAGI (reference sequence). The CDR3 is CASSWDQGYEQYF. The CDR3 nucleotides read TGTGCCAGCAGTTGGGATCAGGGCTACGAGCAGTACTTC.

The J gene is TRBJ1-1, the V gene TRBV6-6; D call uncertain. CDR1 MNHNY and CDR2 SVGAGI come from the germline V gene (reference sequence). Trimming pared 7 bases from V and 1 base from J, leaving 16 bases between. The CDR3 length is 15 residues. CDR3 residues: CASNSWYQENTEAFF. The DNA for the CDR3 is TGTGCCAGCAATAGCTGGTATCAGGAGAACACTGAAGCTTTCTTT.

The rearrangement joins TRBV4-1 to TRBJ2-1; D call uncertain. The CDR3 is made up of 15 amino acids. With 2 bases removed from V and 9 bases from J, the gap between germline ends came to 17 bases. Looked up from germline, CDR1 is MGHRA and CDR2 is YSYEKL. DNA of the CDR3: TGCGCCAGCAGCCAACTACTGAGGCGGTGGACTGAGCAGTTCTTC. It is translated as CASSQLLRRWTEQFF.

The chain has TRBV6-5 and TRBJ1-1; perhaps TRBD1 as D (5 bases). This CDR3 comprises 13 residues. With 5 bases removed from V and 4 bases from J, the gap between germline ends came to 11 bases. CDR1 is MNHEY and CDR2 is SVGAGI in the germline V gene. CDR3 bases: TGTGCCAGCAGTCCAGGGCTTTCCACTGAAGCTTTCTTT. This codes for CASSPGLSTEAFF.

J is TRBJ2-5 and V is TRBV4-1; D remains ambiguous. TRBJ2-7 explains the end of the DNA better; the J call may be wrong. The germline CDR1 and CDR2 sequences are MGHRA and YSYEKL. CDR3 size: 15 residues. CDR3 in amino acids: CASSSRTDSSYEQYF. CDR3 nucleotide sequence: TGCGCCAGCAGCTCCCGGACGGATAGCTCCTACGAGCAGTACTTC.

This chain uses TRBV4-1 with TRBJ2-1; 7 nucleotides line up with TRBD2. V trimming: 0 bases; J trimming: 6 bases; junction bases outside the gene matches: 8. CDR3 size: 16 residues. CDR1 is MGHRA, CDR2 YSYEKL, per germline. CDR3 amino acids: CASSQESWGGRNEQFF. The DNA for the CDR3 is TGCGCCAGCAGCCAAGAAAGTTGGGGGGGACGCAATGAGCAGTTCTTC.

The CDR3 spells CASSSLGGYGYTF. The CDR3 DNA reads TGTGCCAGCAGTTCCCTGGGGGGTTATGGCTACACCTTC. The chain uses TRBV6-5 and TRBJ1-2; the D gene is possibly TRBD1 (5 bases). The CDR3 covers 13 residues. Germline loops: CDR1 MNHEY, CDR2 SVGAGI. V dropped 4 bases and J dropped 5 bases, with 11 bases sitting between them.

The chain links TRBV6-6 to TRBJ2-3; a weak D match, TRBD1 (5 bases). V lost 2 bases and J 8 bases, leaving 14 bases between the germline ends. This CDR3 has 14 residues. Germline V gives CDR1 MNHNY, CDR2 SVGAGI (reference sequence). The CDR3 sequence: CASSYRWVQGTQYF. CDR3 DNA: TGTGCCAGCAGTTACAGATGGGTCCAGGGTACGCAGTATTTT.

This chain connects TRBV29-1 to TRBJ1-2; the D is unclear. Per the germline V gene, CDR1 is SQVTM and CDR2 is ANQGSEA. Trimming removed 2 bases at V and 0 bases at J, with 13 bases between. CDR3 length equals 15 residues. The CDR3 DNA is TGCAGCGTTGAATTGATTAGGGAAGCTAACTATGGCTACACCTTC. It specifies CSVELIREANYGYTF.

The chain has TRBV19 and TRBJ2-5; 9 bases align to TRBD2. CDR1 is LNHDA, CDR2 SQIVND, per germline (reference sequence). This CDR3 comprises 14 residues. V shed 9 bases, J shed 2 bases, and the junction held 7 bases outside the gene matches. The CDR3 DNA sequence: TGTGCCAGCAGGGCGGGGGGGGATCAAGAGACCCAGTACTTC. Translation: CASRAGGDQETQYF.

The table lists this clone with a count of one. The chain has TRBV7-2 and TRBJ2-2; possible D gene TRBD1, 6 bases. V was shortened by 1 base and J by 7 bases, with 10 bases between the two germline ends. Germline CDR1 is SGHTA and CDR2 is FQGNSA. CDR3 size: 14 residues. DNA for the CDR3: TGTGCCAGCAGCTTAGGTACAGGGCACGGGGAGCTGTTTTTT. This codes for CASSLGTGHGELFF. Using reference TRBV7-2 and TRBJ2-2 for the parts outside the CDR3, the full variable domain is GAGVSQSPSNKVTEKGKDVELRCDPISGHTALYWYRQSLGQGLEFLIYFQGNSAPDKSGLPSDRFSAERTGGSVSTLTIQRTQQEDSAVYLCASSLGTGHGELFFGEGSRLTVL.

The J gene is TRBJ2-5, the V gene TRBV14; D not certain. CDR3 length: 13 residues. V lost 3 bases, J lost 2 bases, and 7 bases lay in between. Germline V gene data show CDR1 as SGHDN and CDR2 as FVKESK. The CDR3 DNA follows: TGTGCCAGCAGCCAGGGGATGCAAGAGACCCAGTACTTC. It specifies CASSQGMQETQYF.

The chain couples TRBV6-1 to TRBJ2-5, with a tentative D call TRBD2 (6 bases). V was clipped by 3 bases and J by 2 bases, with 10 bases between them. The germline V gene encodes CDR1 MNHNS and CDR2 SASEGT. The CDR3 spans 14 residues. CDR3 loop: CASSEWDFQETQYF. The DNA of the CDR3 is TGTGCCAGCAGTGAGTGGGACTTTCAAGAGACCCAGTACTTC.

The chain links TRBV5-1 to TRBJ2-7; the D gene is possibly TRBD1 (5 bases). Germline V CDR1 and CDR2: SGHRS, YFSETQ. This CDR3 has 18 residues. The V end was cut by 0 bases, the J end by 0 bases, with 19 bases between. CDR3 protein: CASSLEGRVGPSSYEQYF. In nucleotides, the CDR3 is TGCGCCAGCAGCTTGGAGGGGCGCGTTGGGCCCTCCTCCTACGAGCAGTACTTC.

The chain has TRBV4-1 and TRBJ2-1, with D possibly being TRBD2 (5 bases). CDR1 is MGHRA, CDR2 YSYEKL, per germline. V was shortened by 0 bases and J by 9 bases, with 18 bases between the two germline ends. The CDR3 covers 16 residues. The DNA of the CDR3 is TGCGCCAGCAGCCAAGATTTACTAGAGGGATTTCTTGAGCAGTTCTTC. This gives the protein CASSQDLLEGFLEQFF.

This rearrangement joins TRBV11-2 to TRBJ2-2; 10 bases match TRBD2. The CDR3 is 16 amino acids. The junction had 6 bases not matched to a gene; V was cut back by 5 bases and J by 3 bases. Germline-derived CDR1 and CDR2 are SGHAT and FQNNGV. Here the CDR3 DNA reads TGTGCCAGCAGCCCTAAGACTAGCGGGTACACCGGGGAGCTGTTTTTT. It codes for CASSPKTSGYTGELFF.

This chain connects TRBV10-2 to TRBJ1-1, with D perhaps matching TRBD1 (6 bases). Germline assignment: CDR1 WSHSY and CDR2 SAAADI. This CDR3 region has 18 residues. The V gene lost 6 bases and the J gene lost 4 bases, with 27 bases spanning the gap. The CDR3 DNA reads TGCGCCAGCAGCTACAATGCGAATCCGACAGGTCAAGGCACTGAAGCTTTCTTT. Protein sequence: CASSYNANPTGQGTEAFF.

The chain combines TRBV5-1 with TRBJ2-7, with TRBD1 matching 7 bases. The trim removed 4 bases at V and 0 bases at J, leaving 7 bases unmatched. Germline V gene lookup returns CDR1 SGHRS and CDR2 YFSETQ. CDR3 length: 15 amino acids. This CDR3 reads CASSRRTGRSYEQYF. DNA of the CDR3: TGCGCCAGCAGCCGAAGGACAGGACGCTCCTACGAGCAGTACTTC.

The chain couples TRBV6-4 to TRBJ2-2, with D tentatively TRBD2 (5 bases). Germline lookup yields CDR1 MRHNA and CDR2 SNTAGT. The CDR3 is 12 residues long. V was shortened by 4 bases and J by 8 bases, with 8 bases between the two germline ends. The CDR3 spells CASSVRGGELFF. The DNA for the CDR3 is TGTGCCAGCAGTGTACGGGGTGGGGAGCTGTTTTTT.

The J gene is TRBJ2-1, the V gene TRBV4-2; 8 bases fit TRBD2. Germline loops: CDR1 LGHNA, CDR2 YNFKEQ. The CDR3 spans 17 residues. After removal of 0 bases from V and 7 bases from J, the junction contained 11 bases not matched to a gene. Here the CDR3 DNA reads TGTGCCAGCAGCCAAGAGGAACCGGGACTAGGGCGGAATGAGCAGTTCTTC. Translation: CASSQEEPGLGRNEQFF.